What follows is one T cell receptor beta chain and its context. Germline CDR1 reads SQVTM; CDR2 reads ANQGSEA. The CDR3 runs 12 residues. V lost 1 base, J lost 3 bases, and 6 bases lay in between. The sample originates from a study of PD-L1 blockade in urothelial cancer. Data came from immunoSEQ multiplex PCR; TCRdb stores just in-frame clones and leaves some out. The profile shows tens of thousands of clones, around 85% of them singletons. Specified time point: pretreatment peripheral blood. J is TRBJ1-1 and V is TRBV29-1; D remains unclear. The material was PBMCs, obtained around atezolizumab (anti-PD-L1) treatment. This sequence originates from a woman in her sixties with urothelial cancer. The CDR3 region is CSVEAPYTEAFF. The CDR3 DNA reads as TGCAGCGTTGAAGCTCCGTACACTGAAGCTTTCTTT.